Given below is one T cell receptor (beta chain) in context. The sample comes from a study of cytomegalovirus exposure and HLA in healthy donors. Study information: Around 80 million unique TCRs from HLA-typed donors were held in an early data release.

The ends were cut back, 3 bases at V and 3 bases at J, with 12 bases in the middle. Germline loops: CDR1 KGHSH, CDR2 LQKENI. The CDR3 is 15 residues long. 60 Vbeta and 13 Jbeta primers were used in PCR. Sequenced by immunoSEQ multiplex PCR; TCRdb stores in-frame clones only, minus some. The data show 180,000 or so clones, and the top ten clones hold approximately 0.74%. The receptor's source is a boy younger than 18 in good health and CMV-seronegative. Sequenced: PBMCs. This chain uses TRBV18 with TRBJ1-3; no firm D call. CDR3 in amino acids: CASSPIPGGGNTIYF. For the CDR3, the DNA is TGTGCCAGCTCACCGATCCCAGGAGGTGGAAACACCATATATTTT. Complete variable domain (other parts from reference TRBV18 and TRBJ1-3): NAGVMQNPRHLVRRRGQEARLRCSPMKGHSHVYWYRQLPEEGLKFMVYLQKENIIDESGMPKERFSAEFPKEGPSILRIQQVVRGDSAAYFCASSPIPGGGNTIYFGEGSWLTVV.